This TCR beta chain was retrieved from a study of glioma-infiltrating T cells. There are a few counts of this clonotype. Amplification of TCR alpha and beta CDR3 regions from RNA used iRepertoire nested multiplex PCR. TCRdb re-analysed the multiplex PCR reads in MiXCR, keeping a single row per CDR3 protein. This table has 170,000 or so distinct CDR3 sequences, 43% appearing once. Germline V CDR1 and CDR2: SEHNR, FQNEAQ (reference sequence). With 10 bases clipped from V and 4 bases from J, the junction kept 12 bases outside the gene matches. The CDR3 consists of 14 residues. The rearrangement uses TRBV7-9 and TRBJ1-2, with 7 bases that match TRBD1. Sequencing input: glioma tissue, nonneoplastic brain tissue, or PBMCs (not recorded which). This TCR derives from a human donor with low-grade glioma or glioblastoma, undergoing nonglioma brain surgery, or in good health (not recorded which). This chain's CDR3 is CATFDGTAIYGYTF. CDR3 DNA: TGTGCCACCTTTGACGGGACAGCTATCTATGGCTACACCTTC.